This passage covers 5 T cell receptor beta chains from one sample sequenced in a study of T cell changes during pregnancy in multiple sclerosis. Sequencing used immunoSEQ multiplex PCR; TCRdb keeps in-frame clones, though not all of them. This table holds about 80,000 clones, 94% found once. Source: peripheral blood, taken in the third trimester of pregnancy. All receptors derive from a female donor with multiple sclerosis, enrolled in a pregnancy study.

V is TRBV7-9 and J is TRBJ1-1, with D hard to call. The CDR3 covers 13 residues. Trimming removed 6 bases at V and 5 bases at J, with 13 bases between. Germline V CDR1 and CDR2: SEHNR, FQNEAQ (reference sequence). This CDR3 is CASRSGDRTEAFF. The CDR3 coding sequence is TGTGCCAGCAGATCCGGGGATCGGACTGAAGCTTTCTTT.

The J gene is TRBJ2-1, the V gene TRBV6-5, with a possible D match to TRBD2 (6 bases). There are 16 residues in the CDR3. Germline values: CDR1 MNHEY, CDR2 SVGAGI. V gave up 0 bases and J gave up 3 bases, with 12 bases separating them. The DNA for the CDR3 is TGTGCCAGCAGTTACTCAACGGGGGAGATCTACAATGAGCAGTTCTTC. Translation: CASSYSTGEIYNEQFF.

This chain uses TRBV7-8 with TRBJ1-1, with 7 nucleotides matching TRBD1. The CDR3 sequence is 16 residues long. Germline V CDR1 and CDR2: SGHVS, FQNEAQ. J lost 5 bases, V lost 4 bases, and 13 bases had no gene match. The CDR3 reads CASSYHRDRGGTEAFF. Written as DNA, the CDR3 is TGTGCCAGCAGCTACCACCGGGACAGAGGGGGAACTGAAGCTTTCTTT.

The chain carries TRBV6-1 and TRBJ2-7; 8 bases align to TRBD1. The trim removed 7 bases at V and 3 bases at J, leaving 8 bases unmatched. The CDR3 spans 14 residues. CDR1 is MNHNS and CDR2 is SASEGT in the germline V gene. CDR3 amino acids: CASTMRTGNYEQYF. CDR3 DNA sequence: TGTGCCAGCACCATGAGGACAGGGAACTACGAGCAGTACTTC.

The V and J genes are TRBV5-8 and TRBJ1-4; unclear D gene. Trimming cost V 4 bases and J 11 bases, with 21 bases left between them. The CDR3 covers 15 residues. Looked up from germline, CDR1 is SGHTS and CDR2 is YDEGEE. The CDR3 nucleotides read TGTGCCAGCAGCGGGTCCGGGGTCAAAGGGAGTAAACTGTTTTTT. Translation: CASSGSGVKGSKLFF.